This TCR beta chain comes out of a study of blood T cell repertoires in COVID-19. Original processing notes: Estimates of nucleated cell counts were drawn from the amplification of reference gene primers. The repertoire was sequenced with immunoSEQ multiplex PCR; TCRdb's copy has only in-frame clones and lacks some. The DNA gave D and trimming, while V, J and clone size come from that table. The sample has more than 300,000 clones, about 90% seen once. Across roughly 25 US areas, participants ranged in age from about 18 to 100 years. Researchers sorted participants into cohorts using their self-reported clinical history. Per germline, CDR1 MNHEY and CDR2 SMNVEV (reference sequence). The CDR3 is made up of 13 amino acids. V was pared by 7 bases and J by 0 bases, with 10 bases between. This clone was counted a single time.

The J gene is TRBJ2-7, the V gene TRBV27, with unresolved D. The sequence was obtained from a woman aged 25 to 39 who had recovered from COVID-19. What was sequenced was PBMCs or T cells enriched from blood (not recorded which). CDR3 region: CASKKFRSYEQYF. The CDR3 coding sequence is TGTGCCAGCAAAAAATTTCGCTCCTACGAGCAGTACTTC.